These 13 T cell receptor beta chains were sequenced from one sample in a study of T cells after yellow fever vaccination. TCRdb independently ran MiXCR on the 5' RACE reads; one entry per CDR3 protein. The table lists about 350,000 distinct CDR3 sequences, approximately 8% of them singletons, with 15% to 20% in the top ten. The sequenced sample was PBMCs, obtained 45 days after the first yellow fever vaccination. The receptors come from a man aged 18-30 years who received the YFV17D yellow fever vaccine.

The V and J genes are TRBV7-2 and TRBJ2-2; the D gene is possibly TRBD2 (5 bases). Germline CDR1 is SGHTA and CDR2 is FQGNSA. V was clipped by 11 bases and J by 1 base, with 11 bases between them. The CDR3 is 13 amino acids. The CDR3 loop is CAGAAGNTGELFF. For the CDR3, the DNA is TGTGCCGGAGCCGCGGGGAACACCGGGGAGCTGTTTTTT.

Concerning this clonotype: Its ends do not fully match the called genes, so a read error is possible. The chain uses TRBV5-1 and TRBJ2-1; D remains unclear. The CDR3 sequence is 16 residues long. Germline CDR1 and CDR2: SGHRS and YFSETQ. DNA for the CDR3: TGCACCAGCAGCTTGGGCCACTCGACCGTGGCGGATGAGCAGTTCTTC. As protein: CTSSLGHSTVADEQFF.

This clonotype has only a few counts. This chain links TRBV27 with TRBJ2-3, with unresolved D. The CDR3 totals 14 residues. The germline CDR1 and CDR2 sequences are MNHEY and SMNVEV (reference sequence). V lost 5 bases and J lost 2, with 11 bases in between. CDR3 coding DNA: TGTGCCAGCAGTGGATTGGGCCTCACAGATACGCAGTATTTT. Protein: CASSGLGLTDTQYF.

The chain carries TRBV10-1 and TRBJ2-3; the D is unclear. V dropped 4 bases and J dropped 0 bases, with 5 bases sitting between them. CDR3 size: 13 residues. In germline, CDR1 is WNHNN, CDR2 SYGVQD (reference sequence). The CDR3 nucleotides read TGCGCCAGCAGTGCAGTTAGCACAGATACGCAGTATTTT. It codes for CASSAVSTDTQYF.

This clonotype was detected a few times. The chain uses TRBV12-3 or TRBV12-4 and TRBJ1-5; D remains unclear. Trimming cost V 1 base and J 6 bases, with 7 bases left between them. This CDR3 region has 13 residues. CDR3: CASSLVGFQPQHF. The CDR3 DNA sequence: TGTGCCAGCAGTTTAGTTGGGTTTCAGCCCCAGCATTTT.

The V call is TRBV5-6, the J call TRBJ1-5; the D is unclear. Germline lookup yields CDR1 SGHDT and CDR2 YYEEEE. The CDR3 spans 15 residues. V was pared by 3 bases and J by 0 bases, with 10 bases between. CDR3 nucleotides: TGTGCCAGCAGCTCCCTGGGTTATAGCAATCAGCCCCAGCATTTT. Its translation: CASSSLGYSNQPQHF.

This clonotype appeared a few times. The chain uses TRBV7-2 and TRBJ2-3; D gene uncertain. The germline CDR1 and CDR2 sequences are SGHTA and FQGNSA. This CDR3 has 14 residues. V was pared by 1 base and J by 4 bases, with 9 bases between. For the CDR3, the DNA is TGTGCCAGCAGCTTAGAATTTAGAGCAGATACGCAGTATTTT. This translates into CASSLEFRADTQYF.

This clonotype was seen only a few times. This chain uses TRBV6-1 with TRBJ1-5; TRBD1 might be the D (5 bases). The ends were cut back, 6 bases at V and 0 bases at J, with 12 bases in the middle. Germline CDR1 MNHNS, CDR2 SASEGT. The CDR3 runs to 15 residues. The CDR3 DNA follows: TGTGCCAGCAGCGCGGACATGTATAGCAATCAGCCCCAGCATTTT. It encodes CASSADMYSNQPQHF.

This clonotype showed up many times. This rearrangement joins TRBV19 to TRBJ2-1; D may be TRBD1 or TRBD2 (6 bases each). The CDR3 has 15 amino acids. The germline V and J ends were trimmed by 3 bases and 2 bases, with 11 bases remaining between them. Germline values: CDR1 LNHDA, CDR2 SQIVND (reference sequence). The DNA of the CDR3 is TGTGCCAGTAGTATTGAGGGGGGCGCCTACAATGAGCAGTTCTTC. It specifies CASSIEGGAYNEQFF.

The chain carries TRBV20-1 and TRBJ2-5; TRBD1 aligns across 9 bases. V gave up 5 bases and J gave up 3 bases; unmatched junction bases: 19. The germline gives CDR1 DFQATT, CDR2 SNEGSKA (reference sequence). This CDR3 is 18 amino acids long. Written as DNA, the CDR3 is TGCAGTGCTCAACGGGACAGGGATTTGTGGTGCGGAGAAGAGACCCAGTACTTC. Amino acids: CSAQRDRDLWCGEETQYF.

Many counts were recorded for this clonotype. This sequence joins TRBV7-2 and TRBJ1-5; a weak D match, TRBD1 (5 bases). In germline, CDR1 is SGHTA, CDR2 FQGNSA. The CDR3 contains 15 residues. V lost 4 bases to trimming and J lost 7 bases, with 17 bases between them. CDR3 bases: TGTGCCAGCAGCTCGCTGACAGCGGGTCGGCAGCCCCAGCATTTT. Translating it yields CASSSLTAGRQPQHF.

This clonotype occurred a few times. V and J are TRBV5-6 and TRBJ2-1; maybe TRBD1 (6 bases). The length of the CDR3 is 11 residues. The V and J ends lost 4 bases and 10 bases respectively, with 9 bases between them. Germline V gives CDR1 SGHDT, CDR2 YYEEEE. DNA for the CDR3: TGTGCCAGCAGCCTCCAGGGGGAGCAGTTCTTC. It codes for CASSLQGEQFF. The full variable domain, with the rest looked up from reference TRBV5-6 and TRBJ2-1, is DAGVTQSPTHLIKTRGQQVTLRCSPKSGHDTVSWYQQALGQGPQFIFQYYEEEERQRGNFPDRFSGHQFPNYSSELNVNALLLGDSALYLCASSLQGEQFFGPGTRLTVL.

The sample holds a few counts of this clonotype. This sequence joins TRBV9 and TRBJ2-5, with D perhaps TRBD2 (5 bases). This CDR3 spans 14 amino acids. Germline CDR1 reads SGDLS; CDR2 reads YYNGEE. V lost 3 bases, J lost 2 bases, and 11 bases lay in between. CDR3 bases: TGTGCCAGCAGCGCACCCCGGGGACAAGAGACCCAGTACTTC. This codes for CASSAPRGQETQYF.